This T cell receptor (beta chain) was sequenced during a study of blood T cell repertoires in COVID-19 (dated by TCRdb to 2020 to 2022). The study in broad terms: Samples covering the acute and convalescent phases of COVID-19 were provided by collaborators in the United States, Italy and Spain. The material from the prospective study consisted of cDNA or gDNA derived from T cells, B-cell-depleted T cells, or PBMCs. Subjects who had been exposed to COVID-19, were actively infected with it, or had recovered from it provided the deeply sampled blood TCRbeta repertoires that made up the dataset. The samples were drawn from the first 160 participants of the ongoing ImmuneRACE study and from under 1,500 subjects provided by 6 global collaborators. The sample metadata nearly always contained a de-identified subject ID, COVID-19 status, age in years and sex. Where HLA class I and class II types were available, the types were taken from metadata supplied by the sample provider, not from assay-based typing. The repertoires were released in a freely available public database intended as a resource for research on the immune response to SARS-CoV-2.

Comment on this clone: Its antigen remains undetermined. No much larger clone exists at a distance of one base, and base qualities are not known.

At the junction V is shortened by 6 bases and J by 3 bases, with 15 bases in between. From cysteine to phenylalanine, the CDR3 is 15 amino acids long. Only the CDR3 region is kept as DNA, spanning 45 bases read in frame from base 1. From the germline V gene, CDR1 is MDHEN and CDR2 is SYDVKM. The immunoSEQ Assay, a bias-controlled multiplex PCR, was used to amplify TCRbeta CDR3 regions from genomic DNA. Regarding the original processing steps: Within the assay, amplification of reference gene primers was used to estimate how many nucleated cells each sample contained. Sequence reads were collapsed and filtered to measure the absolute abundance of every unique TCRbeta CDR3 rearrangement. For each sample, productive Simpson clonality was calculated as the square root of Simpson's diversity index across productive rearrangements. What TCRdb holds here is the immuneACCESS table cut down to in-frame rearrangements. Part of the clones is not present; checked against another copy, under half of the missing clones reflect an unresolved V gene, and the others are unexplained. The D gene and trimming were derived from the DNA, and the V and J assignments and clone size from that table. The sample data list about 130,000 clones, and roughly four fifths of these were observed just once. 10% to 14% of the sample comes from the top ten.

Study-wide conclusions, independent of this receptor: Clinical and demographic metadata were provided uncurated, with the amount varying by source and participant.

Each collaborating institution followed its own protocols to collect whole blood in K2EDTA tubes. For TCRbeta analysis, collaborator samples were shipped as frozen whole blood, as isolated PBMCs, or as DNA extracted from either sample type. This TCR was sampled from a human donor in a cohort sampled during active COVID-19. The chain couples TRBV28 to TRBJ2-1; TRBD2 could be the D gene, as 7 bases match. Sequenced input: peripheral blood. Here the CDR3 is given as CASRGGLADYNEQFF. The sequence in DNA is TGTGCCAGCAGAGGGGGGCTAGCGGACTACAATGAGCAGTTCTTC.